This T cell receptor (beta chain) was sequenced in a study of cytomegalovirus exposure and HLA in healthy donors. Study-level background: One earlier analysis, a look at around 180 million T cells, found roughly 120 million unique TCR beta sequences.

On this clone: Its antigen is as yet unknown.

Study results and limitations: A later analysis revealed that TCR association rates differed between HLA loci, peaking at DRB1 and bottoming out at HLA-C.

The CDR3 runs 14 residues. V lost 3 bases to trimming and J lost 4 bases, with 12 bases between them. Per germline, CDR1 LNHDA and CDR2 SQIVND (reference sequence). With 60 Vbeta and 13 Jbeta primers, the PCR was carried out. TCRdb's copy holds only in-frame clones and misses some; the assay was immunoSEQ multiplex PCR. There are over 150,000 clones in the sample; about four fifths occur only once, and approximately 0.098% lies in the top ten. This rearrangement joins TRBV19 to TRBJ1-2; D gene uncertain. The origin of this receptor is a boy aged 2 to 10 in good health and CMV-seronegative. The sequenced sample consisted of PBMCs. The CDR3, as DNA: TGTGCCAGTAGTATGGCGCAGGAGGGCTATGGCTACACCTTC. This sequence encodes CASSMAQEGYGYTF.